This is a list of T cell receptor beta chains from one sample in a study of human T cells and chemical hapten exposure. Via MiXCR, TCRdb re-called the RACE reads, giving one row per CDR3 protein. The sample yields roughly 100,000 distinct CDR3 sequences, more than 10% seen once. The material was whole blood, obtained in connection with sensitization to the hapten diphenylcyclopropenone (DPC). The receptor set was obtained from a woman in her forties or fifties with alopecia areata. Some clones in this sample may be carry-over from other donors' samples. Both conserved end residues are part of each CDR3. The D gene is left open where the match is weak. A clone size is listed for some rows: how often the clone was seen (once, few, many), or a class if it is expanded.

>many|TRBV7-2|TRBJ2-1|NA
CASSFWDGQQFF
TGTGCCAGCAGCTTTTGGGATGGGCAGCAGTTCTTC
>NA|TRBV5-1|TRBJ2-6|NA
CATQDLRSGNVLTF
TGCGCCACCCAGGACCTCCGCTCGGGCAACGTCCTGACTTTC
>many|TRBV28|TRBJ1-4|TRBD1
CASSSDRVGSEKLFF
TGTGCCAGCAGTTCTGACAGGGTAGGGTCTGAAAAACTGTTTTTT
>NA|TRBV9|TRBJ2-3|TRBD2
CASAGRTSGGDTQYF
TGTGCCTCCGCAGGCCGGACTAGCGGGGGAGATACGCAGTATTTT
>NA|TRBV5-4|TRBJ2-2|NA
CASSLQPAGELFF
TGTGCCAGCAGCTTGCAGCCAGCCGGGGAGCTGTTTTTT
>many|TRBV7-2|TRBJ2-7|TRBD1
CASSPGQASYEQYF
TGTGCCAGCAGCCCGGGACAGGCCTCCTACGAGCAGTACTTC
>NA|TRBV28|TRBJ1-3|NA
CASRSLKGVPSGNTIYF
TGTGCCAGCAGGAGTTTAAAGGGGGTACCCTCTGGAAACACCATATATTTT
>once|TRBV15|TRBJ1-2|NA
CATSRPPGYGYTF
TGTGCCACCAGCAGGCCCCCTGGCTATGGCTACACCTTC
>many|TRBV28|TRBJ2-4|NA
CASSSLGAGLAKNIQYF
TGTGCCAGCAGTTCCCTGGGCGCGGGGTTGGCCAAAAACATTCAGTACTTC
>NA|TRBV6-6|TRBJ1-1|NA
CASSLVDGWAFF
TGTGCCAGCAGTTTAGTGGACGGGTGGGCTTTCTTT
>NA|TRBV14|TRBJ1-1|NA
CASSQVRNTEAFF
TGTGCCAGCAGCCAAGTGCGGAACACTGAAGCTTTCTTT
>many|TRBV2|TRBJ2-4|NA
CASSYQGAKNIQYF
TGTGCCAGCAGTTATCAGGGGGCCAAAAACATTCAGTACTTC
>many|TRBV7-6|TRBJ2-7|TRBD2
CASSPSSGYPYEQYF
TGTGCCAGCAGCCCGTCTAGCGGGTACCCCTACGAGCAGTACTTC
>few|TRBV10-3|TRBJ2-3|NA
CAIRLGDTQYF
TGTGCCATCAGACTAGGAGATACGCAGTATTTT
>NA|TRBV11-2|TRBJ1-6|TRBD1
CASSRAGGGPLHF
TGTGCCAGCAGCCGCGCAGGGGGCGGACCCCTCCACTTT
>many|TRBV7-8|TRBJ2-3|TRBD2
CASSFIGLAGTDTQYF
TGTGCCAGCAGCTTCATCGGACTAGCGGGCACAGATACGCAGTATTTT
>NA|TRBV19|TRBJ2-7|NA
CASSPGLTTYEQYF
TGTGCCAGTAGTCCCGGACTAACTACCTACGAGCAGTACTTC
>few|TRBV5-1|TRBJ2-1|NA
CASSLGNSGINNEQFF
TGCGCCAGCAGCTTAGGTAATTCGGGAATCAACAATGAGCAGTTCTTC
>many|TRBV28|TRBJ2-5|NA
CASSPRFWVHQYF
TGTGCCAGCAGTCCGCGGTTCTGGGTCCACCAGTACTTC
>few|TRBV5-1|TRBJ2-3|TRBD1
CASSSTGTASTDTQYF
TGCGCCAGCAGCTCCACGGGGACAGCTAGCACAGATACGCAGTATTTT
>few|TRBV6-5|TRBJ2-3|NA
CASTGTGATDTQYF
TGTGCCAGCACTGGGACCGGGGCCACAGATACGCAGTATTTT
>NA|TRBV6-6|TRBJ1-3|NA
CASSYSRVSTAGNTIYF
TGTGCCAGCAGTTATTCTAGGGTCTCTACGGCCGGAAACACCATATATTTT
>few|TRBV6-4|TRBJ1-6|NA
CASSDRERDSPLHF
TGTGCCAGCAGTGACAGGGAGCGCGATTCACCCCTCCACTTT
>NA|TRBV19|TRBJ2-1|TRBD2
CASSTLSGGSYNEQFF
TGTGCCAGTAGTACCCTTAGCGGGGGGTCCTACAATGAGCAGTTCTTC
>few|TRBV4-3|TRBJ2-3|NA
CASSQELAPGEDTQYF
TGCGCCAGCAGCCAAGAGCTAGCCCCCGGGGAAGATACGCAGTATTTT
>many|TRBV27|TRBJ1-5|NA
CASGRADPWNQPQHF
TGTGCCAGCGGTCGAGCAGACCCCTGGAATCAGCCCCAGCATTTT
>few|TRBV18|TRBJ1-5|NA
CATAEQGNNQPQHF
TGTGCCACTGCGGAGCAGGGCAACAATCAGCCCCAGCATTTT
>few|TRBV4-1|TRBJ2-6|NA
CASSQAGRASGANVLTF
TGCGCCAGCAGCCAAGCGGGACGCGCCTCTGGGGCCAACGTCCTGACTTTC
>few|TRBV7-2|TRBJ2-5|TRBD2
CASSLVSSGTHDQYF
TGTGCCAGCAGCTTAGTTAGTAGCGGGACCCATGACCAGTACTTC
>NA|TRBV6-5|TRBJ2-1|NA
CARDNEQFF
TGTGCGAGGGACAATGAGCAGTTCTTC
>NA|TRBV29-1|TRBJ1-1|NA
CSVESIRGNTEAFF
TGCAGCGTTGAATCTATCAGGGGGAACACTGAAGCTTTCTTT
>many|TRBV4-2|TRBJ1-6|NA
CASSQPDSLDSPLHF
TGTGCCAGCAGCCAACCCGACTCCTTAGATTCACCCCTCCACTTT
>NA|TRBV7-2|TRBJ1-2|TRBD1
CASSPRQGLDVYTF
TGTGCCAGCAGCCCCCGACAGGGCCTGGATGTCTACACCTTC
>few|TRBV10-3|TRBJ2-1|NA
CAISGDLYRSSYNEQFF
TGTGCCATCAGTGGGGACCTCTACAGGAGCTCCTACAATGAGCAGTTCTTC
>many|TRBV7-9|TRBJ2-1|NA
CASSSLGGEDEQFF
TGTGCCAGCAGCTCGCTCGGGGGAGAGGATGAGCAGTTCTTC
>NA|TRBV5-4|TRBJ1-2|TRBD1
CASSLSGGFGYTF
TGTGCCAGCAGCTTGTCAGGGGGCTTTGGCTACACCTTC
>many|TRBV28|TRBJ2-1|TRBD2
CASSLGAGGRNEQFF
TGTGCCAGCAGTTTGGGAGCGGGGGGGCGGAATGAGCAGTTCTTC
>few|TRBV29-1|TRBJ1-6|NA
CSVEPLDYNSPLHF
TGCAGCGTTGAACCCCTAGACTATAATTCACCCCTCCACTTT
>NA|TRBV25-1|TRBJ1-5|TRBD1
CASSDSRAGGWQPQHF
TGTGCCAGCAGTGATTCCCGTGCAGGGGGCTGGCAGCCCCAGCATTTT
>few|TRBV11-2|TRBJ2-6|TRBD2
CASSSIAGYYSGANVLTF
TGTGCCAGCAGCTCCATAGCGGGATACTACTCTGGGGCCAACGTCCTGACTTTC
>NA|TRBV28|TRBJ2-1|NA
CASSSLSPGNEQFF
TGTGCCAGCAGTTCCCTATCCCCCGGCAATGAGCAGTTCTTC
>many|TRBV5-1|TRBJ2-3|NA
CASSLDRGGADTQYF
TGCGCCAGCAGCTTGGACCGGGGCGGCGCAGATACGCAGTATTTT
>many|TRBV5-5|TRBJ1-2|NA
CASSPTQGTNYGYTF
TGTGCCAGCAGCCCTACACAGGGAACCAACTATGGCTACACCTTC
>many|TRBV2|TRBJ2-3|NA
CASSEETGLGDTDTQYF
TGTGCCAGCAGTGAGGAGACAGGTTTGGGGGACACAGATACGCAGTATTTT
>NA|TRBV6-5|TRBJ1-1|NA
CASSGTSEAFF
TGTGCCAGCAGTGGTACGTCTGAAGCTTTCTTT
>few|TRBV7-9|TRBJ2-5|NA
CASSLAYQETQYF
TGTGCCAGCAGCTTAGCTTACCAAGAGACCCAGTACTTC
>few|TRBV4-2|TRBJ1-1|NA
CASKFGQEAFF
TGTGCCAGCAAATTTGGTCAGGAAGCTTTCTTT
>NA|TRBV9|TRBJ1-1|NA
CASSVEWETEAFF
TGTGCCAGCAGCGTAGAATGGGAAACTGAAGCTTTCTTT
>few|TRBV10-2|TRBJ1-5|NA
CASMWTVNQPQHF
TGCGCCAGCATGTGGACGGTCAATCAGCCCCAGCATTTT
>NA|TRBV12-3/TRBV12-4|TRBJ1-2|NA
CASSLGVGYTF
TGTGCCAGCAGTCTTGGCGTGGGCTACACCTTC
>NA|TRBV6-1|TRBJ2-3|NA
CASSEWGEVGATDTQYF
TGTGCCAGCAGTGAATGGGGCGAAGTGGGGGCGACAGATACGCAGTATTTT
>few|TRBV7-8|TRBJ2-1|TRBD2
CASSLVKQREFYNEQFF
TGTGCCAGCAGCTTAGTAAAACAGCGGGAGTTCTACAATGAGCAGTTCTTC
>many|TRBV19|TRBJ1-5|NA
CASSIATNSNQPQHF
TGTGCCAGTAGTATAGCGACAAATAGCAATCAGCCCCAGCATTTT
>NA|TRBV28|TRBJ2-3|NA
CASSKGGSTDTQYF
TGTGCCAGCAGTAAAGGGGGGAGCACAGATACGCAGTATTTT
>few|TRBV5-1|TRBJ1-1|TRBD1
CASSVRTGDLTEAFF
TGCGCCAGCAGCGTCCGAACAGGGGATCTAACTGAAGCTTTCTTT
>NA|TRBV29-1|TRBJ1-2|NA
CSVEKSGSSRNYGYTF
TGCAGCGTTGAAAAGTCTGGCAGCTCGAGGAACTATGGCTACACCTTC
>NA|TRBV29-1|TRBJ1-1|NA
CSVVRASLNTEAFF
TGCAGCGTTGTCCGAGCCTCCTTGAACACTGAAGCTTTCTTT
>few|TRBV20-1|TRBJ2-7|NA
CSTSSGSSYEQYF
TGCAGTACTAGTAGTGGGAGCTCCTACGAGCAGTACTTC
>few|TRBV12-3/TRBV12-4|TRBJ1-1|TRBD1
CASSRDRGLNEAFF
TGTGCCAGCAGCCGGGACAGGGGGCTTAATGAAGCTTTCTTT